The rows below give T cell receptor beta chains drawn from one sample of a study of OX40 agonist ivuxolimab in advanced cancers. TCRdb's copy holds only in-frame clones and misses some; the assay was immunoSEQ multiplex PCR. The sample holds about 140,000 clones, less than 95% seen once. Source: CD4+ or CD8+ T cells sorted from blood, taken in a trial of the OX40 agonist ivuxolimab. All receptors derive from an adult with an advanced solid tumor such as melanoma, head and neck, liver or kidney cancer. CDR3s include the opening cysteine and the closing phenylalanine or tryptophan. D genes are given only for firm matches. Rows may omit the clone size; those that give it use once, few, many or a size class.

j_call d_call v_call clone_size cdr3_aa cdr3_nt
TRBJ2-7 TRBD1 TRBV19 - CATGQGALGEQYF TGTGCCACGGGACAGGGGGCGCTTGGCGAGCAGTACTTC
TRBJ2-5 - TRBV29-1 - CSVEEIAETQYF TGCAGCGTTGAAGAAATAGCGGAGACCCAGTACTTC
TRBJ1-5 - TRBV19 - CASTAGGNQPQHF TGTGCCAGTACTGCCGGAGGCAATCAGCCCCAGCATTTT
TRBJ1-3 - TRBV6-5 - CASSYSNRSPAIYF TGTGCCAGCAGTTACTCGAACAGGAGCCCGGCCATATATTTT
TRBJ2-5 - TRBV5-6 few CASSLGGTRETQYF TGTGCCAGCAGCTTGGGTGGGACCAGGGAGACCCAGTACTTC
TRBJ1-3 - TRBV12-5 - CASGLLPGNTIYF TGTGCTAGTGGTTTGTTGCCTGGAAACACCATATATTTT
TRBJ2-1 TRBD2 TRBV9 - CASSLGTSGNNEQFF TGTGCCAGCAGCCTAGGGACTAGCGGGAACAATGAGCAGTTCTTC
TRBJ2-7 TRBD2 TRBV30 - CAWSTSGRSYEQYF TGTGCCTGGAGCACTAGCGGGAGATCCTACGAGCAGTACTTC
TRBJ2-1 - TRBV7-9 - CASSFPLALEQFF TGTGCCAGCAGCTTCCCCCTGGCGCTTGAGCAGTTCTTC
TRBJ1-4 TRBD1 TRBV6-5 - CASSHRGFNEKLFF TGTGCCAGCAGCCACAGGGGGTTCAATGAAAAACTGTTTTTT
TRBJ1-2 - TRBV23-1 - CASSHPTGQNYGYTF TGCGCCAGCAGTCACCCTACCGGACAGAACTATGGCTACACCTTC
TRBJ2-1 TRBD2 TRBV9 - CASRALAGLDEQFF TGTGCCAGCAGGGCACTAGCGGGACTCGATGAGCAGTTCTTC
TRBJ2-1 - TRBV7-9 - CASSRLGRNEQFF TGTGCCAGCAGCCGACTAGGGCGGAATGAGCAGTTCTTC
TRBJ1-1 - TRBV28 - CASSLRIEAFF TGTGCCAGCAGTTTGCGGATTGAAGCTTTCTTT
TRBJ2-5 - TRBV19 - CASSTGLVQETQYF TGTGCCAGTAGTACCGGACTGGTCCAAGAGACCCAGTACTTC
TRBJ2-1 TRBD1 TRBV30 - CAWRGQGAGNEQFF TGTGCCTGGAGGGGACAGGGGGCGGGCAATGAGCAGTTCTTC
TRBJ2-7 - TRBV10-3 - CAISGTREQYF TGTGCCATCAGTGGGACACGCGAGCAGTACTTC
TRBJ2-7 TRBD1 TRBV28 - CASSLDRAYEQYF TGTGCCAGCAGTCTCGACAGGGCCTACGAGCAGTACTTC
TRBJ2-4 - TRBV28 - CASSLEGAGAQENIQYF TGTGCCAGCAGTTTAGAGGGGGCGGGAGCTCAGGAGAACATTCAGTACTTC
TRBJ2-5 - TRBV15 - CATSRDPQGQVGIWETQYF TGTGCCACCAGCAGAGACCCCCAGGGGCAGGTTGGAATCTGGGAGACCCAGTACTTC
TRBJ2-7 - TRBV18 - CASSPSEPLTYEQYF TGTGCCAGCTCACCTTCAGAACCCCTTACCTACGAGCAGTACTTC
TRBJ2-5 TRBD1 TRBV9 few CASSVDNRGQETQYF TGTGCCAGCAGCGTAGATAACAGGGGGCAGGAGACCCAGTACTTC
TRBJ2-1 - TRBV6-5 few CASSYTLDEQFF TGTGCCAGCAGTTATACTCTAGATGAGCAGTTCTTC
TRBJ2-5 TRBD2 TRBV2 - CANQREGGETQYF TGTGCCAACCAGCGGGAGGGTGGAGAGACCCAGTACTTC
TRBJ2-7 TRBD2 TRBV5-4 - CASSQIGRGYEQYF TGTGCCAGCAGCCAGATTGGGAGGGGCTACGAGCAGTACTTC
TRBJ1-2 TRBD1 TRBV7-2 - CASSHSGGQQYGYTF TGTGCCAGCAGCCACTCGGGGGGACAGCAATATGGCTACACCTTC
TRBJ2-1 - TRBV9 once CASSNTAEGRAQFF TGTGCCAGCAGCAACACGGCGGAGGGCCGGGCGCAGTTCTTC
TRBJ1-1 TRBD1 TRBV6-1 - CASSDAATRGRGEAFF TGTGCCAGCAGTGATGCCGCAACTAGGGGGCGCGGTGAAGCTTTCTTT
TRBJ1-1 - TRBV2 - CASSLRGSGTEAFF TGTGCCAGCAGTCTACGGGGAAGTGGGACTGAAGCTTTCTTT
TRBJ2-7 - TRBV12-1 - CASSFFGLAGQKTQTYEQYF TGTGCCAGCAGCTTCTTTGGACTAGCGGGACAAAAGACCCAAACCTACGAGCAGTACTTC
TRBJ2-1 TRBD1 TRBV30 - CAWSGGTGGYNEQFF TGTGCCTGGAGTGGGGGGACAGGGGGCTACAATGAGCAGTTCTTC
TRBJ1-1 - TRBV5-1 - CASSSTGNTEAFF TGCGCCAGCAGCTCGACAGGCAACACTGAAGCTTTCTTT
TRBJ2-1 TRBD2 TRBV5-1 - CASSIQRGNNEQFF TGCGCCAGCTCCATCCAGCGGGGGAACAATGAGCAGTTCTTC
TRBJ1-2 TRBD1 TRBV28 - CASSLTGTGIYGYTF TGTGCCAGCAGCCTCACTGGGACAGGGATCTATGGCTACACCTTC
TRBJ1-1 - TRBV6-1 - CASSLVGGRGTEAFF TGTGCCAGCAGCCTCGTCGGTGGAAGGGGGACTGAAGCTTTCTTT
TRBJ2-5 - TRBV7-8 - CASTRELVEETQYF TGTGCCAGCACAAGGGAGCTTGTCGAAGAGACCCAGTACTTC
TRBJ1-2 - TRBV5-5 - CASSLERVGYYGYTF TGTGCCAGCAGCTTGGAACGGGTCGGGTACTATGGCTACACCTTC
TRBJ2-3 - TRBV21-1 - CASSMGLGKADTQYF TGTGCCAGCAGCATGGGGCTAGGGAAAGCAGATACGCAGTATTTT
TRBJ1-2 - TRBV7-2 - CASSLATAGQGYGYTF TGTGCCAGCAGCTTAGCCACAGCTGGCCAAGGGTATGGCTACACCTTC
TRBJ2-7 TRBD1 TRBV7-2 - CASSKRQGPYEQYF TGTGCCAGCAGCAAAAGACAGGGCCCCTACGAGCAGTACTTC
TRBJ2-7 TRBD1 TRBV2 - CATLEEDRLSSYEQYF TGTGCCACCTTAGAAGAGGACAGGCTATCCTCCTACGAGCAGTACTTC
TRBJ2-7 TRBD2 TRBV28 - CASKRTSGYEQYF TGTGCCAGCAAGAGGACTAGCGGCTACGAGCAGTACTTC